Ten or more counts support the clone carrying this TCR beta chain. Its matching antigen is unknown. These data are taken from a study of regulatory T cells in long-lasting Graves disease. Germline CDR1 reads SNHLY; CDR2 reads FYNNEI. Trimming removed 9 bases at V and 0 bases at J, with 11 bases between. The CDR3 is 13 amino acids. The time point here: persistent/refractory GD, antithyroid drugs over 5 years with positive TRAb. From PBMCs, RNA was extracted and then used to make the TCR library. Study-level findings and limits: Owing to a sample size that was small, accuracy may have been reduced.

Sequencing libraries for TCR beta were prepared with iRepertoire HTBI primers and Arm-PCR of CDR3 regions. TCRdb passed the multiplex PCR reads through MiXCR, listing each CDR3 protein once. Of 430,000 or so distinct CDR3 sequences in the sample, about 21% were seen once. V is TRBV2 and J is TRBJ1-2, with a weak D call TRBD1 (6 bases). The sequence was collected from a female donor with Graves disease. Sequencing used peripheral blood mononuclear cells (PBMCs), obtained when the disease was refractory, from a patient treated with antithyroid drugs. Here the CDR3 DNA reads TGTGCCAGACGACAGGAGTCTAACTATGGCTACACCTTC. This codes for CARRQESNYGYTF.